This is a list of T cell receptor beta chains from one sample in a study of T-cell memory formation after mild COVID-19. TCRdb processed the 5' RACE reads anew with MiXCR; each CDR3 protein has one entry. The table lists a few hundred thousand distinct CDR3 sequences, over 9.5% of them singletons, with approximately 3% in the top ten. The sequencing input was PBMCs or a T cell subset sorted from them (not recorded which). The receptors derive from a man aged 18 to 29 who had mild COVID-19 (a few samples of this study predate the infection). Cell type and time point are not known. The CDR3 runs from the conserved cysteine through the conserved F or W. A D gene is named only where the DNA matches it firmly. Expanded clones are given a class, and other clones once, few, many or no size at all.

size,J,D,V,CDR3,DNA
-,TRBJ2-7,TRBD2,TRBV20-1,CSARDPAGGPYEQYF,TGCAGTGCTAGAGATCCGGCGGGGGGACCCTACGAGCAGTACTTC
-,TRBJ1-2,-,TRBV19,CASSIEPGSYGYTF,TGTGCCAGTAGTATAGAACCAGGAAGCTATGGCTACACCTTC
-,TRBJ2-2,-,TRBV14,CASSPRTGGELFF,TGTGCCAGCAGCCCCCGGACGGGCGGGGAGCTGTTTTTT
few,TRBJ1-5,-,TRBV6-2/TRBV6-3,CASSYGVQPQHF,TGTGCCAGCAGTTACGGGGTTCAGCCCCAGCATTTT
-,TRBJ2-5,TRBD1,TRBV24-1,CATSDGDRETQYF,TGTGCCACCAGTGACGGGGACAGGGAGACCCAGTACTTC
-,TRBJ2-6,TRBD1,TRBV2,CASPMDRAREGANVLTF,TGTGCCAGCCCTATGGACAGGGCGCGTGAGGGGGCCAACGTCCTGACTTTC
-,TRBJ2-1,TRBD2,TRBV20-1,CSASRGLVHEQFF,TGCAGTGCTAGCCGGGGACTAGTACATGAGCAGTTCTTC
few,TRBJ2-5,-,TRBV5-1,CASSSTAGETQYF,TGCGCCAGCAGCTCCACCGCCGGGGAGACCCAGTACTTC
-,TRBJ2-3,-,TRBV4-2,CASSPIGTRSTDTQYF,TGTGCCAGCAGCCCGATCGGGACACGGAGCACAGATACGCAGTATTTT
-,TRBJ1-2,-,TRBV7-2,CASTPGGVGSYGYTF,TGTGCCAGCACCCCAGGCGGGGTTGGGTCCTATGGCTACACCTTC
few,TRBJ2-7,-,TRBV3-1,CASSQYLIRGISYEQYF,TGTGCCAGCAGCCAATATTTGATCCGAGGGATCTCCTACGAGCAGTACTTC
-,TRBJ1-1,-,TRBV7-2,CASSFTDRRLWSTEAFF,TGTGCCAGCAGCTTTACAGACCGAAGGCTCTGGAGCACTGAAGCTTTCTTT
-,TRBJ2-3,-,TRBV12-5,CASGHDIPTDTQYF,TGTGCTAGTGGTCATGACATTCCCACAGATACGCAGTATTTT
-,TRBJ1-1,-,TRBV7-9,CAILFWPPSDGAFF,TGTGCCATTCTATTTTGGCCTCCCTCCGACGGAGCTTTCTTT
few,TRBJ2-3,-,TRBV11-3,CASSSNGSPDTQYF,TGTGCCAGCAGCTCCAATGGCAGCCCGGATACGCAGTATTTT
-,TRBJ2-1,-,TRBV9,CASSVTIGNEQFF,TGTGCAAGCAGCGTGACAATCGGCAATGAGCAGTTCTTC
many,TRBJ2-7,-,TRBV7-2,CASSLPRGSYEQYF,TGTGCCAGCAGCTTACCAAGGGGCTCCTACGAGCAGTACTTC
-,TRBJ1-5,-,TRBV4-1,CASSQDYRAGSNQPQHF,TGCGCCAGCAGCCAAGATTATCGTGCAGGAAGCAATCAGCCCCAGCATTTT
few,TRBJ1-5,-,TRBV14,CASSQGPDQPQHF,TGTGCCAGCAGCCAGGGTCCTGATCAGCCCCAGCATTTT
-,TRBJ1-4,-,TRBV20-1,CSASWGSNDEKLFF,TGCAGTGCTTCATGGGGGTCTAATGATGAAAAACTGTTTTTT
-,TRBJ2-3,-,TRBV10-3,CAISPIADTQYF,TGTGCCATCAGTCCGATAGCGGATACGCAGTATTTT
-,TRBJ1-3,-,TRBV12-3/TRBV12-4,CASSPRAGTSGNTIYF,TGTGCCAGCAGCCCCCGGGCGGGGACCTCTGGAAACACCATATATTTT
few,TRBJ2-2,-,TRBV12-3/TRBV12-4,CASSPSARANTGELFF,TGTGCCAGCAGCCCTTCCGCCAGGGCGAACACCGGGGAGCTGTTTTTT